This T cell receptor (beta chain) is from a study of blood T cell repertoires in COVID-19. Study overall: Acute and convalescent COVID-19 samples came from the United States, Italy and Spain. PBMCs, B-cell-depleted T cells, or T cells were the source of the cDNA or gDNA that made up the material.

Germline V gene sequence: CDR1 SGHTS, CDR2 YDEGEE. The CDR3 length is 17 residues. After removal of 4 bases from V and 11 bases from J, the junction contained 21 bases not matched to a gene. In the authors' workflow: From reference gene primer amplification, estimates of nucleated cell counts were derived. Some clones are missing from TCRdb's copy, which holds only in-frame ones; the method was immunoSEQ multiplex PCR. The DNA was the basis for D and trimming; V, J and clone size are from that table. The sample contains 130,000 to 150,000 clones, about four fifths of which appear only once. Sequenced: peripheral blood. The TCR sequence derives from an elderly woman with acute or convalescent COVID-19. V gene TRBV5-8 combines with J gene TRBJ1-1; 9 nucleotides match TRBD1. CDR3 sequence reads: CASSPIKGQGILLGAFF. DNA for the CDR3: TGTGCCAGCAGCCCGATCAAGGGACAGGGCATCCTACTTGGGGCTTTCTTT.